Below, 27 T cell receptor beta chains from the same sample are listed, as sequenced in a study of identical twins. Using its own MiXCR run on the 5' RACE reads, TCRdb lists one record per CDR3 protein. The table has roughly 240,000 distinct CDR3 sequences, roughly 7% seen once; the top ten hold around 3.4%. The same sample was also used in a study of yellow fever vaccine responses in identical twins.

The source material was memory (CD45RO+) T cells sorted from blood. These receptors were obtained from a woman between 18 and 29 years old in good health.

This clonotype was observed a few times. The chain is built from TRBV20-1 and TRBJ2-5, with D perhaps TRBD2 (6 bases). The CDR3 extends over 13 amino acids. Germline V gene lookup returns CDR1 DFQATT and CDR2 SNEGSKA (reference sequence). With 7 bases removed from V and 7 bases from J, the gap between germline ends came to 19 bases. The DNA for the CDR3 is TGCAGTGGTAGGGGCGCGGGGCCGGGGACCCAGTACTTC. Translated: CSGRGAGPGTQYF.

The chain couples TRBV19 to TRBJ2-3, with 9 bases lining up with TRBD1. V gave up 6 bases and J gave up 3 bases; unmatched junction bases: 4. Germline loops: CDR1 LNHDA, CDR2 SQIVND (reference sequence). The CDR3 runs 14 residues. Here the CDR3 reads CASRAGQGTDTQYF. The DNA for the CDR3 is TGTGCCAGTAGGGCGGGACAGGGAACAGATACGCAGTATTTT.

The sample holds a few counts of this clonotype. The rearrangement joins TRBV7-2 to TRBJ2-2; the D gene is possibly TRBD1 (5 bases). Germline CDR1 is SGHTA and CDR2 is FQGNSA. Trimming left V 0 bases short and J 7 bases short, with 9 bases between. The CDR3 runs to 14 residues. In DNA, the CDR3 is TGTGCCAGCAGCTTAGCGAGGACAAACGGGGAGCTGTTTTTT. This codes for CASSLARTNGELFF.

In this sample, this clonotype turned up a few times. The V and J genes are TRBV28 and TRBJ2-5; D gene uncertain. CDR1 is MDHEN and CDR2 is SYDVKM in the germline V gene. CDR3 size: 11 residues. V lost 8 bases and J lost 8, with 12 bases in between. The CDR3 DNA sequence: TGTGCCAGCGGATGGGCCCCAACCCAGTACTTC. Translating gives CASGWAPTQYF.

This clonotype has ten or more counts. The rearrangement links TRBV12-3 or TRBV12-4 to TRBJ2-1; D assignment may be TRBD1 or TRBD2 (5 bases each). Trimming left V 6 bases short and J 7 bases short, with 16 bases between. The CDR3 sequence is 14 residues long. The CDR3 loop reads CASSRHGTINEQFF. The CDR3 DNA is TGTGCCAGCAGCCGCCACGGGACGATAAATGAGCAGTTCTTC.

The table lists this clonotype with many counts. The chain uses TRBV7-6 and TRBJ1-5; D is ambiguous. V lost 2 bases and J 5 bases, leaving 7 bases between the germline ends. The CDR3 loop spans 13 amino acids. In germline, CDR1 is SGHVS, CDR2 FNYEAQ. CDR3 sequence (DNA): TGTGCCAGCAGCTTAAAGGACGATCAGCCCCAGCATTTT. This gives the protein CASSLKDDQPQHF.

This clonotype occurred many times. The V call is TRBV5-1, the J call TRBJ2-6; D gene uncertain. Germline loops: CDR1 SGHRS, CDR2 YFSETQ. This CDR3 is 12 amino acids long. Deletions cut 0 bases from V and 9 bases from J, with 4 bases between. CDR3 DNA: TGCGCCAGCAGCTTGGAGAGCAACGTCCTGACTTTC. Its translation is CASSLESNVLTF. The full variable domain, in which reference TRBV5-1 and TRBJ2-6 provide the parts outside the CDR3, is KAGVTQTPRYLIKTRGQQVTLSCSPISGHRSVSWYQQTPGQGLQFLFEYFSETQRNKGNFPGRFSGRQFSNSRSEMNVSTLELGDSALYLCASSLESNVLTFGAGSRLTVL.

Many counts were recorded for this clonotype. The chain recombines TRBV20-1 with TRBJ2-5; 13 nucleotides line up with TRBD2. The germline CDR1 and CDR2 sequences are DFQATT and SNEGSKA (reference sequence). There are 16 residues in the CDR3. V shed 0 bases and J 4 bases; nucleotides not matched to a gene: 5. As DNA, the CDR3 is TGCAGTGCTAGAGATTCGACTAGCGGGGGGCTAGAGACCCAGTACTTC. As protein: CSARDSTSGGLETQYF.

CDR3 DNA sequence: TGCAGTGCTCGCGACTATCCCCATGAGCAGTTCTTC. Amino acids: CSARDYPHEQFF. The gene calls are TRBV20-1 and TRBJ2-1; TRBD2 is a possible D gene (5 bases). Germline V gene data show CDR1 as DFQATT and CDR2 as SNEGSKA (reference sequence). The CDR3 covers 12 residues. Trimming removed 5 bases at V and 8 bases at J, with 13 bases between.

In nucleotides, the CDR3 is TGTGCCATCAGTGCAACCCGGAATATGAACACTGAAGCTTTCTTT. It encodes CAISATRNMNTEAFF. The V and J genes are TRBV10-3 and TRBJ1-1; D gene uncertain. In germline, CDR1 is ENHRY, CDR2 SYGVKD. The CDR3 length is 15 residues. V was clipped by 4 bases and J by 0 bases, with 12 bases between them.

The sample holds a few counts of this clonotype. V usage is TRBV20-1 and J usage is TRBJ2-2; 8 bases map to TRBD2. The V segment lost 1 base and the J segment 6 bases; nucleotides outside the gene matches: 7. Germline assignment: CDR1 DFQATT and CDR2 SNEGSKA (reference sequence). The CDR3 runs to 15 residues. The CDR3 DNA sequence: TGCAGTGCTAGAGCCCCGAGCGGGAGTGCCGGGGAGCTGTTTTTT. Amino acid sequence: CSARAPSGSAGELFF.

The CDR3 sequence is CASSDSISGSVGELFF. Here the CDR3 DNA reads TGTGCCAGCAGTGACTCGATTTCAGGCTCGGTCGGGGAGCTGTTTTTT. J is TRBJ2-2 and V is TRBV6-4; no reliable D call. The CDR3 has 16 residues. Germline CDR1 reads MRHNA; CDR2 reads SNTAGT. V was cut by 0 bases and J by 7 bases, with 15 bases left in between.

This clonotype came up a few times. The chain recombines TRBV9 with TRBJ2-1, with 7 bases identical to TRBD2. The CDR3 consists of 16 residues. Per germline, CDR1 SGDLS and CDR2 YYNGEE. The V and J ends lost 0 bases and 1 base, in that order; junction bases with no gene match: 4. As DNA, the CDR3 is TGTGCCAGCAGCGTAGCTTTGGGGGGGTCCTACAATGAGCAGTTCTTC. It encodes CASSVALGGSYNEQFF.

This clonotype was detected only a few times. The chain combines TRBV10-3 with TRBJ2-2; D is possibly TRBD1 (6 bases). Trimming shortened V by 4 bases and J by 3 bases, and 9 bases separated the two germline ends. Germline V gives CDR1 ENHRY, CDR2 SYGVKD. This CDR3 is 14 amino acids long. CDR3 nucleotide sequence: TGTGCCATCAGTGGACAGGATCACACCGGGGAGCTGTTTTTT. Protein: CAISGQDHTGELFF.

This clonotype was counted many times. The V call is TRBV11-2, the J call TRBJ2-1; a possible D gene is TRBD1 (6 bases). The V end lost 4 bases, the J end lost 9 bases, and 13 bases lay between the germline ends. CDR1 SGHAT and CDR2 FQNNGV come from the germline V gene. The CDR3 runs 13 residues. CDR3 coding DNA: TGTGCCAGCAGCTCTCAGGGGCAAGGTGAGCAGTTCTTC. Encoded protein: CASSSQGQGEQFF. The full variable domain, in which reference TRBV11-2 and TRBJ2-1 provide the parts outside the CDR3, is EAGVAQSPRYKIIEKRQSVAFWCNPISGHATLYWYQQILGQGPKLLIQFQNNGVVDDSQLPKDRFSAERLKGVDSTLKIQPAKLEDSAVYLCASSSQGQGEQFFGPGTRLTVL.

In this sample, this clonotype is medium-sized. J is TRBJ2-1 and V is TRBV3-1, with 12 positions matching TRBD2. CDR1 is LGHDT, CDR2 YNNKEL, per germline (reference sequence). V shed 7 bases, J shed 5 bases, and the junction held 3 bases outside the gene matches. CDR3 length: 14 amino acids. The CDR3, as DNA: TGTGCCAGCACCGGACTAGCGGGGAACAATGAGCAGTTCTTC. This encodes CASTGLAGNNEQFF.

This clonotype was detected a few times. The chain is built from TRBV11-2 and TRBJ2-7; 11 nucleotides line up with TRBD2. The CDR3 has 17 residues. Trimming took 2 bases from V and 2 from J; bases not matched to a gene: 8. CDR1 is SGHAT and CDR2 is FQNNGV in the germline V gene. The CDR3 nucleotides read TGTGCCAGCAGCTTAAGCACTAGCGGGAGTCGCGCCTACGAGCAGTACTTC. Translation: CASSLSTSGSRAYEQYF.

In its sample, this clonotype was seen a few times. The chain joins TRBV6-1 to TRBJ2-7; D may be TRBD1 or TRBD2 (5 bases each). The CDR3 covers 13 residues. The germline V and J ends were trimmed by 6 bases and 5 bases, with 14 bases remaining between them. Germline V gives CDR1 MNHNS, CDR2 SASEGT. The CDR3 reads CASRFGTIDEQYV. CDR3 bases: TGTGCCAGCAGGTTCGGGACCATCGACGAGCAGTACGTC.

The chain has TRBV9 and TRBJ2-1, with D tentatively TRBD1 (6 bases). Germline V gene sequence: CDR1 SGDLS, CDR2 YYNGEE. The V end was cut by 2 bases, the J end by 6 bases, with 18 bases between. This CDR3 contains 16 residues. The CDR3 sequence: CASSVDTFRGANEQFF. CDR3 sequence (DNA): TGTGCCAGCAGCGTTGACACGTTCAGGGGAGCCAATGAGCAGTTCTTC.

In its sample, this clonotype was seen a few times. The V gene is TRBV7-9, the J gene TRBJ1-5; D gene unclear. This CDR3 spans 13 amino acids. Germline CDR1 reads SEHNR; CDR2 reads FQNEAQ (reference sequence). The V end lost 1 base, the J end lost 5 bases, and 6 bases lay between the germline ends. DNA of the CDR3: TGTGCCAGCAGCTTAGTTTGGGATCAGCCCCAGCATTTT. Translating it yields CASSLVWDQPQHF. Filled out from reference TRBV7-9 and TRBJ1-5, the complete variable domain reads DTGVSQNPRHKITKRGQNVTFRCDPISEHNRLYWYRQTLGQGPEFLTYFQNEAQLEKSRLLSDRFSAERPKGSFSTLEIQRTEQGDSAMYLCASSLVWDQPQHFGDGTRLSIL.

This clonotype has more than one count but fewer than ten. The rearrangement links TRBV6-1 to TRBJ2-5, with D maybe TRBD2 (6 bases). Germline CDR1 is MNHNS and CDR2 is SASEGT. The V gene lost 8 bases and the J gene lost 1 base, with 8 bases spanning the gap. The CDR3 contains 12 residues. The CDR3 bases are TGTGCCAGCCGGGACTTCCAAGAGACCCAGTACTTC. Translated, it gives CASRDFQETQYF.

Remarks on this clonotype: Sequence at one end of the junction differs from germline and may be a read error. The CDR3 sequence: CSSSLELLF. The CDR3 DNA follows: TGTAGCAGCAGCTTAGAGTTGTTATTC. J is TRBJ2-5 and V is TRBV7-9; D gene uncertain. The CDR3 loop spans 9 amino acids. Germline CDR1 reads SEHNR; CDR2 reads FQNEAQ (reference sequence).

This clonotype was picked up many times. As DNA, the CDR3 is TGCGCCAGCAGCTGGGGGGGGCAAAGCACTGAAGCTTTCTTT. Encoded protein: CASSWGGQSTEAFF. This rearrangement joins TRBV5-1 to TRBJ1-1, with D perhaps matching TRBD1 (6 bases). Germline V gene data show CDR1 as SGHRS and CDR2 as YFSETQ. The CDR3 has 14 residues. Deletions cut 3 bases from V and 4 bases from J, with 13 bases between. Based on the CDR3 plus reference TRBV5-1 and TRBJ1-1, the full variable domain is KAGVTQTPRYLIKTRGQQVTLSCSPISGHRSVSWYQQTPGQGLQFLFEYFSETQRNKGNFPGRFSGRQFSNSRSEMNVSTLELGDSALYLCASSWGGQSTEAFFGQGTRLTVV.

This clonotype was counted a few times. This chain uses TRBV7-8 with TRBJ2-7; 8 bases map to TRBD1. The CDR3 contains 15 residues. J gave up 5 bases and V 3 bases, and 9 bases lay outside the gene matches. Germline-derived CDR1 and CDR2 are SGHVS and FQNEAQ. The CDR3 loop reads CASSLRQGNRNEQYV. CDR3 bases: TGTGCCAGCAGCTTGCGACAGGGGAATAGGAACGAGCAGTACGTC.

This clonotype was found many times. The chain couples TRBV25-1 to TRBJ2-2; possible D gene TRBD1, 5 bases. CDR1 and CDR2 (germline): MGHDK, SYGVNS. V gave up 7 bases and J gave up 4 bases, with 22 bases separating them. This CDR3 has 17 residues. The DNA for the CDR3 is TGTGCCAGCACCGGAATGGTCAGGGTTAGTAGCACCGGGGAGCTGTTTTTT. Translation: CASTGMVRVSSTGELFF.

This clonotype was seen repeatedly, ten times or more. The chain recombines TRBV5-1 with TRBJ1-1, with D possibly matching TRBD1 (5 bases). Trimming removed 1 base from V and 7 bases from J, with 11 bases in between. CDR1 and CDR2 (germline): SGHRS, YFSETQ. This CDR3 has 13 residues. CDR3 protein: CASSLTEGIEAFF. The CDR3 bases are TGCGCCAGCAGCTTGACGGAGGGGATTGAAGCTTTCTTT.

In this sample, this clonotype turned up many times. The gene calls are TRBV7-9 and TRBJ2-2; 7 bases match TRBD1. The V segment lost 5 bases and the J segment 0 bases; nucleotides outside the gene matches: 6. This CDR3 has 16 amino acids. Germline values: CDR1 SEHNR, CDR2 FQNEAQ (reference sequence). The CDR3 DNA follows: TGTGCCAGCAGCCAACGACAGGGCTCGAACACCGGGGAGCTGTTTTTT. This translates into CASSQRQGSNTGELFF. Based on the CDR3 plus reference TRBV7-9 and TRBJ2-2, the full variable domain is DTGVSQNPRHKITKRGQNVTFRCDPISEHNRLYWYRQTLGQGPEFLTYFQNEAQLEKSRLLSDRFSAERPKGSFSTLEIQRTEQGDSAMYLCASSQRQGSNTGELFFGEGSRLTVL.